This T cell receptor beta chain is from a study of cytomegalovirus exposure and HLA in healthy donors. CDR1 is SGDLS, CDR2 YYNGEE, per germline. J was trimmed by 2 bases and V by 0 bases; bases with no gene match: 4. The CDR3 has 16 amino acids. Broader study findings: V- and J-gene trimming of TCR beta was linked (in a later analysis) to a missense DCLRE1C variant. Reported performance of the classifier showed diagnosis of cytomegalovirus status with high specificity and sensitivity. TCR beta V segments were, for the most part, productive about 87% or about 30% of the time in an earlier analysis. In all likelihood, a cluster of highly shared sequence variants was a sequencing artifact.

Of note for this clone: The antigen is unknown.

PCR used 60 Vbeta primers and 13 Jbeta primers. Clones were read by immunoSEQ multiplex PCR, and TCRdb kept only the in-frame ones, dropping some. The table has roughly 110,000 clones, approximately 73% seen once. The clonotype comes from a man aged 25 to 40 in good health and CMV-seronegative. The specimen was PBMCs. V usage is TRBV9 and J usage is TRBJ2-5; 10 bases fit TRBD2. In nucleotides, the CDR3 is TGTGCCAGCAGCGTAGAGGGGACTAGCGCGCAAGAGACCCAGTACTTC. Protein product: CASSVEGTSAQETQYF.